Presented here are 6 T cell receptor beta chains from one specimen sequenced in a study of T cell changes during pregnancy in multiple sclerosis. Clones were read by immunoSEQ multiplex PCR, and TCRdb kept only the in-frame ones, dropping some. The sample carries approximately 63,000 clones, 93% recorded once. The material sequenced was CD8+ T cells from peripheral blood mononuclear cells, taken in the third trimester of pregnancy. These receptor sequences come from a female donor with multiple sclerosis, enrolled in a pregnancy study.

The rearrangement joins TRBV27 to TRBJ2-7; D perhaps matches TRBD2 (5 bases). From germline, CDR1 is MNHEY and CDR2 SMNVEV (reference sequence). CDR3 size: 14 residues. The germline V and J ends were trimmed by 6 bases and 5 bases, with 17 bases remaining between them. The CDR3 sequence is CASSPGLLRDEQYF. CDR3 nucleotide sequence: TGTGCCAGCAGCCCAGGACTCCTCCGGGACGAGCAGTACTTC.

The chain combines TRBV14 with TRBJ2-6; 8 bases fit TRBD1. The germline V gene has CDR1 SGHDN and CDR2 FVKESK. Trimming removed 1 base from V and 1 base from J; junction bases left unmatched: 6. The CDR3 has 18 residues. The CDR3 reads CASSQGQGAVSGANVLTF. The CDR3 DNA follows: TGTGCCAGCAGCCAAGGGCAGGGGGCTGTGTCTGGGGCCAACGTCCTGACTTTC. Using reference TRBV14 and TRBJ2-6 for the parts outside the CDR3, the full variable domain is EAGVTQFPSHSVIEKGQTVTLRCDPISGHDNLYWYRRVMGKEIKFLLHFVKESKQDESGMPNNRFLAERTGGTYSTLKVQPAELEDSGVYFCASSQGQGAVSGANVLTFGAGSRLTVL.

The CDR3 DNA follows: TGTGCCAGTAGGGGGACTTTCTACAATGAGCAGTTCTTC. It codes for CASRGTFYNEQFF. The rearrangement joins TRBV19 to TRBJ2-1; the D gene is possibly TRBD2 (6 bases). The CDR3 contains 13 residues. Trimming cost V 6 bases and J 3 bases, with 9 bases left between them. Germline assignment: CDR1 LNHDA and CDR2 SQIVND (reference sequence).

Written as DNA, the CDR3 is TGTGCCAGCGGGCGACAGGGACAGAACACTGAAGCTTTCTTT. Translated: CASGRQGQNTEAFF. The rearrangement links TRBV28 to TRBJ1-1; 7 bases match TRBD1. V was clipped by 8 bases and J by 1 base; unmatched bases: 7. Germline assignment: CDR1 MDHEN and CDR2 SYDVKM. This CDR3 is built from 14 residues.

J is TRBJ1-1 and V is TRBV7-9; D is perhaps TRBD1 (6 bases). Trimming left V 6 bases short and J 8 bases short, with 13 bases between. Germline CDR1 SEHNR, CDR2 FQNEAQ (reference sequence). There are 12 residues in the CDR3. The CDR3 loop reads CASRHTGTEAFF. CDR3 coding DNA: TGTGCCAGCAGACACACAGGGACCGAAGCTTTCTTT.

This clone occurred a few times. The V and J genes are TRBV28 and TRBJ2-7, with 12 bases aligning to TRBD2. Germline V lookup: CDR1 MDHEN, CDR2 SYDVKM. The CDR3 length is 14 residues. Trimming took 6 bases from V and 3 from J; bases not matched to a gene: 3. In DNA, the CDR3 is TGTGCCAGCAGCGTACTAGCGGGAGGCTACGAGCAGTACTTC. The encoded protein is CASSVLAGGYEQYF.